Below are 24 T cell receptor beta chains sequenced from a single sample in a study of blood T cell repertoires in COVID-19. Produced via immunoSEQ multiplex PCR; TCRdb's table is partial and in-frame only. The sample holds 220,000 or so clones, roughly 90% seen once. Material for sequencing was peripheral blood. These receptors were obtained from a man in his sixties who had recovered from COVID-19.

This clone appeared once. J is TRBJ2-1 and V is TRBV4-2, with 11 bases fitting TRBD2. Germline values: CDR1 LGHNA, CDR2 YNFKEQ. CDR3 length: 17 residues. The ends lost 1 base at V and 3 bases at J; junction bases unmatched: 5. CDR3 in DNA: TGTGCCAGCAGCCAAGCGACGACTAGCGGGGTCTACAATGAGCAGTTCTTC. As protein: CASSQATTSGVYNEQFF.

J is TRBJ1-6 and V is TRBV15; D is ambiguous. CDR3 length equals 15 residues. Per the germline V gene, CDR1 is LNHNV and CDR2 is YYDKDF (reference sequence). Trimming cost V 6 bases and J 1 base, with 10 bases left between them. The CDR3 is CATSPRRSYNSPLHF. The CDR3 region has the DNA TGTGCCACCAGTCCCCGTAGATCCTATAATTCACCCCTCCACTTT.

The V call is TRBV5-1, the J call TRBJ1-1; no clear D. The germline CDR1 and CDR2 sequences are SGHRS and YFSETQ. The germline V and J ends were trimmed by 0 bases and 6 bases, with 12 bases remaining between them. The CDR3 has 14 amino acids. CDR3 sequence (DNA): TGCGCCAGCAGCTTGGCTCCGGAAAGCGCTGAAGCTTTCTTT. Amino acids: CASSLAPESAEAFF.

This clone was counted once. The chain links TRBV18 to TRBJ2-7; TRBD1 might be the D (5 bases). V shed 3 bases and J shed 1 base, with 10 bases lying between them. The CDR3 length is 14 residues. In germline, CDR1 is KGHSH, CDR2 LQKENI. The CDR3, as DNA: TGTGCCAGCTCACCGGGGCAGGCGTCCTACGAGCAGTACTTC. This sequence encodes CASSPGQASYEQYF.

This chain joins TRBV28 and TRBJ2-7, with 8 bases fitting TRBD1. With V trimmed by 6 bases and J by 6 bases, 10 bases remained unmatched. The CDR3 covers 14 residues. Germline assignment: CDR1 MDHEN and CDR2 SYDVKM. Here the CDR3 reads CASRPDRVPLEQYF. The CDR3 nucleotides are TGTGCCAGCAGACCGGACAGGGTACCCCTCGAGCAGTACTTC.

The chain carries TRBV7-2 and TRBJ2-7, with TRBD1 matching 10 bases. The CDR3 is made up of 15 amino acids. CDR1 is SGHTA, CDR2 FQGNSA, per germline. V lost 4 bases, J lost 2 bases, and 5 bases stayed unmatched. The CDR3 DNA reads as TGTGCCAGCAGCTCCGACAGGGGGCATCCCTACGAGCAGTACTTC. It is translated as CASSSDRGHPYEQYF.

V usage is TRBV4-1 and J usage is TRBJ2-3, with 9 bases lining up with TRBD1. The CDR3 is made up of 17 amino acids. From germline, CDR1 is MGHRA and CDR2 YSYEKL. V dropped 4 bases and J dropped 1; count of bases not matched to a gene: 9. In DNA, the CDR3 is TGCGCCAGCAGCCGACGACAGGGGGATTTCGGCACAGATACGCAGTATTTT. It yields the protein CASSRRQGDFGTDTQYF.

The chain joins TRBV6-6 to TRBJ2-7; TRBD1 aligns across 9 bases. The germline gives CDR1 MNHNY, CDR2 SVGAGI (reference sequence). Trimming cost V 4 bases and J 4 bases; bases outside gene matches: 2. The CDR3 sequence is 13 residues long. CDR3: CASSLDRGYEQYF. The DNA of the CDR3 is TGTGCCAGCAGTTTGGACAGGGGTTACGAGCAGTACTTC.

This clone appeared a single time. V is TRBV11-2 and J is TRBJ2-1, with 14 bases fitting TRBD2. The V segment lost 6 bases and the J segment 7 bases; nucleotides outside the gene matches: 17. CDR3 size: 19 residues. Germline V gene sequence: CDR1 SGHAT, CDR2 FQNNGV. The CDR3 protein is CASRFYGTSGSGKGNEQFF. Here the CDR3 DNA reads TGTGCCAGCAGGTTCTACGGGACTAGCGGGAGTGGAAAGGGGAATGAGCAGTTCTTC.

Remarks on this clone: Sequence at one end of the junction differs from germline and may be a read error. The J gene is TRBJ1-1, the V gene TRBV18; 7 nucleotides match TRBD1. This CDR3 has 14 residues. Germline CDR1 is KGHSH and CDR2 is LQKENI. The CDR3 spells CASSVTGVNAEAFF. Here the CDR3 DNA reads TGTGCCAGCTCCGTCACAGGGGTGAACGCTGAAGCTTTCTTT.

This chain uses TRBV19 with TRBJ1-1; TRBD1 might be the D (6 bases). CDR1 and CDR2 (germline): LNHDA, SQIVND (reference sequence). Trimming left V 4 bases short and J 8 bases short, with 17 bases between. The CDR3 spans 14 residues. CDR3 DNA sequence: TGTGCCAGTAGTACCGAGGCGGACAGAAAGGAAGCTTTCTTT. Protein product: CASSTEADRKEAFF.

The chain joins TRBV7-3 to TRBJ2-1, with 9 bases lining up with TRBD1. Germline CDR1 SGHTA, CDR2 FQGTGA. With V trimmed by 3 bases and J by 4 bases, 7 bases remained unmatched. CDR3 length: 16 residues. The CDR3 DNA is TGTGCCAGCAGCTTTTTCGGGACAGGGACATACAATGAGCAGTTCTTC. As protein: CASSFFGTGTYNEQFF.

V usage is TRBV3-1 (or the pseudogene TRBV3-2) and J usage is TRBJ1-2; D is undetermined. The germline V gene has CDR1 LGHDT and CDR2 YNNKEL (reference sequence). The V end was cut by 0 bases, the J end by 4 bases, with 9 bases between. This CDR3 spans 14 amino acids. CDR3 amino acids: CASSQDGGSYGYTF. CDR3 DNA sequence: TGTGCCAGCAGCCAAGATGGAGGGTCCTATGGCTACACCTTC.

With regard to this clone: The sample holds other DNA sequences that translate to the same CDR3. The rearrangement links TRBV5-1 to TRBJ2-5, with 11 bases that match TRBD2. Germline V gene data show CDR1 as SGHRS and CDR2 as YFSETQ. With 4 bases clipped from V and 1 base from J, the junction kept 6 bases outside the gene matches. This CDR3 has 16 residues. The CDR3 region is CASSLGLAGPQETQYF. CDR3 in DNA: TGCGCCAGCAGCCTAGGACTAGCGGGCCCCCAAGAGACCCAGTACTTC.

This clone is a singleton in its sample. The chain uses TRBV7-2 and TRBJ2-7, with D possibly being TRBD2 (5 bases). Germline assignment: CDR1 SGHTA and CDR2 FQGNSA. CDR3 length: 14 residues. V lost 4 bases to trimming and J lost 4 bases, with 14 bases between them. The CDR3 DNA reads as TGTGCCAGCAGCTACACCCCGGGAACTTACGAGCAGTACTTC. Protein product: CASSYTPGTYEQYF. The full variable domain, with the rest looked up from reference TRBV7-2 and TRBJ2-7, is GAGVSQSPSNKVTEKGKDVELRCDPISGHTALYWYRQSLGQGLEFLIYFQGNSAPDKSGLPSDRFSAERTGGSVSTLTIQRTQQEDSAVYLCASSYTPGTYEQYFGPGTRLTVT.

CDR3 amino acids: CASSLEPTGELFF. DNA for the CDR3: TGTGCCAGCAGCTTAGAGCCTACCGGGGAGCTGTTTTTT. V gene TRBV7-2 combines with J gene TRBJ2-2; D remains unclear. V gave up 1 base and J gave up 5 bases, with 5 bases separating them. The CDR3 is made up of 13 amino acids. Germline V lookup: CDR1 SGHTA, CDR2 FQGNSA.

This chain connects TRBV3-1 (or the pseudogene TRBV3-2) to TRBJ2-1; D might be TRBD1 (6 bases). Trimming took off 1 base at V and 10 bases at J, with 17 bases between the two ends. The germline V gene encodes CDR1 LGHDT and CDR2 YNNKEL (reference sequence). The CDR3 runs to 15 residues. The CDR3 sequence: CASSQGDNPLTEQFF. CDR3 bases: TGTGCCAGCAGCCAAGGGGACAACCCCCTCACGGAGCAGTTCTTC.

The chain carries TRBV6-5 and TRBJ2-5, with TRBD2 matching over 7 bases. V dropped 9 bases and J dropped 2; count of bases not matched to a gene: 9. CDR3 length: 14 amino acids. Germline loops: CDR1 MNHEY, CDR2 SVGAGI. For the CDR3, the DNA is TGTGCCAGTCAGTCAGGGAGGGGTCAAGAGACCCAGTACTTC. Protein sequence: CASQSGRGQETQYF.

This clone has only one observation. The chain employs TRBV7-8 and TRBJ1-2, with D perhaps TRBD1 (6 bases). V was cut by 3 bases and J by 2 bases, with 13 bases left in between. The CDR3 is made up of 15 amino acids. The germline CDR1 and CDR2 sequences are SGHVS and FQNEAQ. The CDR3: CASSFAKQGNYGYTF. DNA for the CDR3: TGTGCCAGCAGCTTCGCTAAACAGGGAAACTATGGCTACACCTTC.

The gene calls are TRBV24-1 and TRBJ2-7; TRBD2 aligns across 8 bases. Germline CDR1 KGHDR, CDR2 SFDVKD. Unmatched junction bases numbered 12, after V lost 4 bases and J lost 8 bases. The CDR3 length is 15 residues. The CDR3 is CATSDPGLAPPQQYF. In DNA form, the CDR3 reads TGTGCCACCAGTGACCCCGGACTAGCCCCGCCGCAGCAGTACTTC.

The chain has TRBV7-2 and TRBJ1-1, with 9 bases lining up with TRBD1. After removal of 1 base from V and 10 bases from J, the junction contained 7 bases not matched to a gene. Germline-derived CDR1 and CDR2 are SGHTA and FQGNSA. The CDR3 loop spans 14 amino acids. This chain's CDR3 is CASSLVFGTGPAFF. The CDR3 nucleotides are TGTGCCAGCAGCTTAGTTTTTGGGACAGGGCCAGCTTTCTTT.

The V gene is TRBV9, the J gene TRBJ1-1, with D unclear. The CDR3 length is 15 residues. V lost 4 bases, J lost 4 bases, and 17 bases lay in between. Germline V gene lookup returns CDR1 SGDLS and CDR2 YYNGEE. CDR3 nucleotide sequence: TGTGCCAGCAGCCCGATGCGGTCGGTGGGCACTGAAGCTTTCTTT. Its protein product is CASSPMRSVGTEAFF.

J is TRBJ1-6 and V is TRBV13; TRBD1 is a possible D gene (6 bases). CDR3 length: 14 residues. Germline CDR1 reads PRHDT; CDR2 reads FYEKMQ (reference sequence). Between the trimmed V and J ends, which lost 5 bases and 6 bases, there was a span of 11 bases. The DNA for the CDR3 is TGTGCCAGCAGCCGCGGACAGTCTAATTCACCCCTCCACTTT. Translated, it gives CASSRGQSNSPLHF.

The chain recombines TRBV19 with TRBJ1-5; a possible D gene is TRBD1 (5 bases). The CDR3 loop spans 14 amino acids. Looked up from germline, CDR1 is LNHDA and CDR2 is SQIVND (reference sequence). V lost 7 bases to trimming and J lost 5 bases, with 15 bases between them. CDR3 amino acids: CASTPAGRDQPQHF. The CDR3 nucleotides read TGTGCCAGTACCCCGGCAGGGAGGGATCAGCCCCAGCATTTT.